This T cell receptor (beta chain) was captured in a study of shared clonotypes between healthy human individuals (dated by TCRdb to the early 2020s). Context from the whole study: A few men and a couple of women, aged 18 to 49 years, made up the cohort. For each donor, CD4 naive and CD4 memory were each run on three plates, CD8 naive on two plates, and CD8 memory on one plate. The study deeply sequenced blood TCR repertoires of five healthy adults to estimate repertoire size and the extent of clonotype sharing between individuals. To increase sequencing depth and limit assay-specific biases, TCR repertoire library preparation and sequencing were carried out by different laboratories using diverse techniques. Leukapheresis yielded between about 0.8 and 8.9 billion PBMCs per donor. What the research found in general, with its limitations: Sampling was limited to blood, and TCR repertoires in tissue likely differ from TCR repertoires in blood. Incomplete sequencing was indicated by rarefaction of sorted-subset datasets, despite the large sequencing depth. Pairwise subsampling indicated that sequencing depth was expected to affect the degree of clonotype sharing among donors. Because the study included a small number of donors, the genetic and exposure-history diversity represented was limited. Clonotypes shared by all four sorted-subset donors showed higher generation probabilities than non-shared clonotypes. When a handful of donors were compared, the shared fraction of clonotypes was 5% to 6.5% for naive CD4, around 4% for naive CD8, roughly 2.3% for memory CD4, and 0.35% to 0.5% for memory CD8. Estimated clonotype richness was generally larger for naive than for memory subsets.

As to this clone: Its binding antigen is unknown. There are no base qualities to consult, and no much larger clone falls within one base.

From its cysteine to its phenylalanine, the CDR3 spans 14 amino acids. Only the CDR3 part of the read is kept: 42 bases, read in frame from the first base. CDR1 SGHAT and CDR2 FQNNGV were looked up in the germline V gene. Cut back by 0 bases and 4 bases, the V and J ends lie 8 bases apart. Using the deep immunoSEQ assay, TCR CDR3 regions were amplified from genomic DNA by multiplex PCR. For each cell subset, the extracted genomic DNA was distributed evenly across all wells of several immunoSEQ 96-well plates, and each plate served as one replicate. For sorted subsets, 200 ng of genomic DNA, equivalent to 30,000 or so T cell genomes, went into each replicate PCR. Purified libraries were measured with a Qubit 3.0 fluorometer, size-checked on a Bioanalyzer 2100, and measured again with the KAPA Library Quantification kit. Every immunoSEQ 96-well plate was sequenced on a dedicated single-read 150-cycle Illumina NextSeq 550 flow cell. From the authors' description of their analysis: Because the immunoSEQ output held only junctional sequences and lacked quality scores, the filtering could not match the filtering applied to full-length reads. To assign V/J genes and CDR3, sequences were annotated against IMGT germline references using PyIR, a Python wrapper for IgBLAST v1.9. Reads were filtered out if the reads had weak V/J assignments (E-value above 1e-6), no CDR3, stop codons, out-of-frame junctions, or ambiguous translated residues. A V3J clonotype was defined by an identical inferred V gene, J gene, and CDR3 amino acid sequence. To compute the percentage overlap between repertoires, the number of shared unique clonotypes was divided by the size of the smaller repertoire. Three approaches were used to assess repertoire richness: RTK rarefaction, the Chao1 estimator, and Recon v2.1 estimates of unobserved clonotypes. For all TCRbeta clonotypes obtained by the gDNA method from a few donors, generation probabilities were computed with OLGA. The source is immuneACCESS, and TCRdb retained only in-frame sequences with V and J called. Part of the clones is not carried over; for the studies checked, unresolved V genes explain less than half of this, and the remainder is unexplained. For V, J and clone size, that table is used; D and trimming come from the DNA. A total of around 350,000 clones appear in this sample, about 70% of them only once. The ten most abundant clones make up 10% of the sample.

Healthy HIV-negative adults with no recently reported acute infections or vaccinations were included as donors. All donors were Caucasian adults living in Nashville, Tennessee, USA. CD4+ T cells were enriched by magnetic negative selection; naive cells were then positively selected on CD45RA, and the negative fraction formed the memory subset. After blood collection by leukapheresis, PBMCs were isolated using Ficoll-Histopaque density gradient centrifugation and then cryopreserved in the vapor phase of liquid nitrogen. Analytical flow cytometry was used to check the purity and quantity of each magnetically sorted T cell population. From each sorted fraction, genomic DNA was isolated and quantified by UV absorbance on a Nanodrop 2000c.

The sample consisted of memory CD4+ T cells sorted from blood. In light of the paper, this sample's cell subset or site label describes: CD45RA-negative fraction. This clonotype was sampled from a man aged 30 to 45 in good health. The sequence joins TRBV11-2 to TRBJ2-3; the D element might be TRBD1 or TRBD2, as each aligns at 5 bases. The bases are TGTGCCAGCAGCTTAGATCTGGGGGCAGATACGCAGTATTTT. Its translation reads: CASSLDLGADTQYF.